These 14 T cell receptor beta chains share one sample of origin, sequenced in a study of regulatory T cells in long-lasting Graves disease. Regarding time point: persistent/refractory GD, antithyroid drugs over 5 years with positive TRAb. PBMC-derived RNA was used for the TCR library. Sequencing libraries for TCR beta were prepared with iRepertoire HTBI primers and Arm-PCR of CDR3 regions. MiXCR, applied by TCRdb to the multiplex PCR reads, yields one record per CDR3 protein. The sample holds 420,000 or so distinct CDR3 sequences, about 20% seen once. The material was peripheral blood mononuclear cells (PBMCs), obtained when the disease was refractory, from a patient treated with antithyroid drugs. Receptor source: a female donor with Graves disease.

The chain recombines TRBV14 with TRBJ2-5, with 10 bases that match TRBD1. Germline lookup yields CDR1 SGHDN and CDR2 FVKESK. V lost 4 bases, J lost 5 bases, and 10 bases stayed unmatched. CDR3 length: 16 residues. The CDR3 DNA sequence: TGTGCCAGCAGCCTTCCGGGACAGGGGTCGTTGGAGACCCAGTACTTC. Translated, it gives CASSLPGQGSLETQYF.

The V call is TRBV10-3, the J call TRBJ2-7; 7 bases match TRBD2. Germline-derived CDR1 and CDR2 are ENHRY and SYGVKD. The CDR3 has 14 residues. V lost 4 bases to trimming and J lost 1 base; unmatched junction nucleotides: 4. CDR3 nucleotides: TGTGCCATCAGTGCCAGCGGGATGTCCTACGAGCAGTACTTC. It encodes CAISASGMSYEQYF.

This clonotype was observed a few times. The chain is built from TRBV12-5 and TRBJ2-7; D is unresolved. Germline assignment: CDR1 LGHNT and CDR2 FRNRAP. The CDR3 has 12 residues. V lost 5 bases and J 6 bases, leaving 11 bases between the germline ends. This CDR3 is CASGPSSVEQYF. The CDR3 region has the DNA TGTGCTAGTGGTCCCTCCTCAGTCGAGCAGTACTTC.

This clonotype was detected only a few times. This CDR3 is CSLRVWETQYF. As DNA, the CDR3 is TGCAGCTTGCGGGTTTGGGAGACCCAGTACTTC. This sequence joins TRBV20-1 and TRBJ2-5; tentatively, D is TRBD2 (5 bases). The CDR3 loop spans 11 amino acids. Germline V CDR1 and CDR2: DFQATT, SNEGSKA (reference sequence).

The V and J genes are TRBV10-3 and TRBJ2-7; 7 nucleotides match TRBD2. This CDR3 comprises 12 residues. Germline-derived CDR1 and CDR2 are ENHRY and SYGVKD. V was clipped by 3 bases and J by 6 bases; unmatched bases: 2. The CDR3 is CAISDAGVEQYF. The CDR3 DNA reads TGTGCCATCAGTGACGCGGGGGTCGAGCAGTACTTC.

On this clonotype: Since a much larger clone is just one base distant, this may be a read error. This sequence joins TRBV6-1 and TRBJ2-7; D possibly corresponds to TRBD1 (6 bases). Germline V gives CDR1 MNHNS, CDR2 SASEGT. V shed 3 bases and J shed 3 bases, with 21 bases lying between them. This CDR3 comprises 17 residues. In nucleotides, the CDR3 is TGTGCCAGCAGTGAGCCAGACAGGACCAGGGGAATCTACGAGCAGTACTTC. Translated: CASSEPDRTRGIYEQYF.

This clonotype was seen repeatedly, ten times or more. The rearrangement uses TRBV7-2 and TRBJ2-7, with D maybe TRBD1 (6 bases). V was clipped by 4 bases and J by 2 bases, with 15 bases between them. Germline assignment: CDR1 SGHTA and CDR2 FQGNSA. The CDR3 runs to 15 residues. The CDR3 sequence: CASSSQGMKTYEQYF. The CDR3 bases are TGTGCCAGCAGCTCACAGGGAATGAAGACCTACGAGCAGTACTTC.

The chain joins TRBV19 to TRBJ2-7, with D maybe TRBD2 (6 bases). V dropped 1 base and J dropped 2 bases, with 12 bases sitting between them. Germline V gene lookup returns CDR1 LNHDA and CDR2 SQIVND (reference sequence). There are 15 residues in the CDR3. CDR3 region: CASSIGGGVTYEQYF. The DNA for the CDR3 is TGTGCCAGTAGTATAGGCGGCGGGGTAACCTACGAGCAGTACTTC.

In its sample, this clonotype was seen once. The genes are TRBV3-1 and TRBJ2-6; D unresolved. Looked up from germline, CDR1 is LGHDT and CDR2 is YNNKEL (reference sequence). This CDR3 is 15 amino acids long. The V and J ends lost 1 base and 5 bases respectively, with 9 bases between them. This CDR3 is CASSQGVVRANVLTF. As DNA, the CDR3 is TGTGCCAGCAGCCAAGGGGTAGTTCGGGCCAACGTCCTGACTTTC.

V gene TRBV5-4 combines with J gene TRBJ2-1; 9 bases are a match to TRBD1. From germline, CDR1 is SGHNT and CDR2 YYREEE (reference sequence). The CDR3 extends over 14 amino acids. J was trimmed by 8 bases and V by 4 bases; bases with no gene match: 7. The CDR3 region is CASSIRQGVDEQFF. As DNA, the CDR3 is TGTGCCAGCAGCATAAGACAGGGGGTGGATGAGCAGTTCTTC. Full variable domain (outside the CDR3, taken from reference TRBV5-4 and TRBJ2-1): ETGVTQSPTHLIKTRGQQVTLRCSSQSGHNTVSWYQQALGQGPQFIFQYYREEENGRGNFPPRFSGLQFPNYSSELNVNALELDDSALYLCASSIRQGVDEQFFGPGTRLTVL.

This rearrangement joins TRBV6-5 to TRBJ2-4; TRBD1 might be the D (6 bases). The germline V and J ends were trimmed by 1 base and 5 bases, with 15 bases remaining between them. The germline V gene has CDR1 MNHEY and CDR2 SVGAGI. The CDR3 is 16 amino acids. DNA for the CDR3: TGTGCCAGCAGTTACTGGAGGCCGGACAGTCAAAACATTCAGTACTTC. Translated: CASSYWRPDSQNIQYF.

As DNA, the CDR3 is TGTGCCAGCAGCCAAGAAAACAGAGAGAATGAAAAACTGTTTTTT. Translated: CASSQENRENEKLFF. V is TRBV3-1 and J is TRBJ1-4; the D is unclear. The CDR3 extends over 15 amino acids. V dropped 0 bases and J dropped 5 bases, with 10 bases sitting between them. Germline CDR1 reads LGHDT; CDR2 reads YNNKEL (reference sequence).

This clonotype came up a few times. The chain joins TRBV10-3 to TRBJ1-3; D not certain. Per the germline V gene, CDR1 is ENHRY and CDR2 is SYGVKD. V lost 1 base and J lost 0, with 4 bases in between. The CDR3 has 14 amino acids. CDR3 in amino acids: CAISELVSGNTIYF. CDR3 coding DNA: TGTGCCATCAGTGAGTTGGTCTCTGGAAACACCATATATTTT.

This clonotype was seen repeatedly, ten times or more. This rearrangement joins TRBV10-3 to TRBJ2-7; 11 nucleotides agree with TRBD1. Germline loops: CDR1 ENHRY, CDR2 SYGVKD. V lost 5 bases, J lost 4 bases, and 4 bases stayed unmatched. The CDR3 runs to 14 residues. Here the CDR3 DNA reads TGTGCCATCAGTCCCCGGGACAGGGGGTACGAGCAGTACTTC. Encoded protein: CAISPRDRGYEQYF.